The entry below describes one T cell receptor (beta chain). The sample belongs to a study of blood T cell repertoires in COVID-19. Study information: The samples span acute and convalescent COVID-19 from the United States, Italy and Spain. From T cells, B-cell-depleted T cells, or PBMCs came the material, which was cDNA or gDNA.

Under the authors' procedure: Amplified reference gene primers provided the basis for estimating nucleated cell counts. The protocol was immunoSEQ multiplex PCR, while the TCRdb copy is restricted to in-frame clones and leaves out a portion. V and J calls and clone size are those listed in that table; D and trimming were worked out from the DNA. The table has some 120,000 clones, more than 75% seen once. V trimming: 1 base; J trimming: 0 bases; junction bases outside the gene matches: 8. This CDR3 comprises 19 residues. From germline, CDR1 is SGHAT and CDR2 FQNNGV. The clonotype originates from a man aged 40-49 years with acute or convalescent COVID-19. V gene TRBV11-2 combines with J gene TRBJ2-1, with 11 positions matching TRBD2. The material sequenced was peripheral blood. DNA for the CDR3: TGTGCCAGCAGCTTAGGTCACGGGACTAGCGGTAGCTCCTACAATGAGCAGTTCTTC. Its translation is CASSLGHGTSGSSYNEQFF.